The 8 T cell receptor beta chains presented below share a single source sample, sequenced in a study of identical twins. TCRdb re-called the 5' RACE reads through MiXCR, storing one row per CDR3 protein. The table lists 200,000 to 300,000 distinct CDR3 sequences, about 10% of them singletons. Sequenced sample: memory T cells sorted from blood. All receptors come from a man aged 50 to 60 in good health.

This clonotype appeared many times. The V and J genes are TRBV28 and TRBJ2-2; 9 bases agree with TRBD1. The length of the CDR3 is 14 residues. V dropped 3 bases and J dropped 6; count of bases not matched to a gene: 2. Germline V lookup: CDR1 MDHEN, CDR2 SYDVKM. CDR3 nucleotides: TGTGCCAGCAGTTTGTGGGACAGGGCCGGGGAGCTGTTTTTT. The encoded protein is CASSLWDRAGELFF.

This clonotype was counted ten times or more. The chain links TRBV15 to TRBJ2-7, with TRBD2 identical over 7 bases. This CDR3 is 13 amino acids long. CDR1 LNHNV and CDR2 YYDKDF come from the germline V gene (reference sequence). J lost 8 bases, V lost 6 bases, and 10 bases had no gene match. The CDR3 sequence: CATSGGSWGKQYF. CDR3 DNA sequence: TGTGCCACCAGTGGCGGGAGTTGGGGGAAGCAGTACTTC.

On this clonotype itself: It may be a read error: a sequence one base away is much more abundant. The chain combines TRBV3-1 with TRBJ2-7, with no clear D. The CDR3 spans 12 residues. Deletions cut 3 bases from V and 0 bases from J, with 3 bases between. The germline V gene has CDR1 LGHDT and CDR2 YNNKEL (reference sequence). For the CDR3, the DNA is TGTGCCAGCAGCCATAGCTCCTACGAGCAGTACTTC. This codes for CASSHSSYEQYF.

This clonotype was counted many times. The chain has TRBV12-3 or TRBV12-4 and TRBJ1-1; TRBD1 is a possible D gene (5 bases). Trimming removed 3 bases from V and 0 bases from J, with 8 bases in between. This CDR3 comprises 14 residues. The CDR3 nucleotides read TGTGCCAGCAGTTTGGGGGAGATGAACACTGAAGCTTTCTTT. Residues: CASSLGEMNTEAFF.

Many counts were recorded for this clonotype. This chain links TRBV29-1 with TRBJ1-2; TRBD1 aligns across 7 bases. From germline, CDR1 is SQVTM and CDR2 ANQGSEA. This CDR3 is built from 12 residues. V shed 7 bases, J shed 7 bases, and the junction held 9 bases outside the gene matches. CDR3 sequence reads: CSGTDRASGYTF. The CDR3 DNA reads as TGCAGCGGGACCGACAGGGCATCTGGCTACACCTTC.

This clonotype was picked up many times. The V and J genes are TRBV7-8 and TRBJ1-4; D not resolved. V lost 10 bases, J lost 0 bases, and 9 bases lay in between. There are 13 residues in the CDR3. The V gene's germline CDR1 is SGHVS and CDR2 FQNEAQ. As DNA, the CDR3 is TGTGCCACCTCGGGTGCAACTAATGAAAAACTGTTTTTT. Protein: CATSGATNEKLFF.

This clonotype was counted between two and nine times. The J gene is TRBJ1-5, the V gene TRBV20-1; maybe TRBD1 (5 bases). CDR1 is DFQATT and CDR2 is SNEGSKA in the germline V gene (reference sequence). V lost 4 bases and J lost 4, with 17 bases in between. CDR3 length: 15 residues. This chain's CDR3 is CSAINRDHGNQPQHF. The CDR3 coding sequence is TGCAGTGCTATCAACCGGGACCACGGGAATCAGCCCCAGCATTTT.

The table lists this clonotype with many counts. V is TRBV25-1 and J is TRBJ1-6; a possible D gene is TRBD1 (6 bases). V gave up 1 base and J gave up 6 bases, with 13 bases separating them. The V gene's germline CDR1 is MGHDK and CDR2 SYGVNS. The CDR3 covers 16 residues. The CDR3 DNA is TGTGCCAGCAGTGAATTTAGGTCAGGGGTTAATTCACCCCTCCACTTT. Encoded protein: CASSEFRSGVNSPLHF. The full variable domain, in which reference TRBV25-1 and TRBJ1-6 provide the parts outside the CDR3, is EADIYQTPRYLVIGTGKKITLECSQTMGHDKMYWYQQDPGMELHLIHYSYGVNSTEKGDLSSESTVSRIRTEHFPLTLESARPSHTSQYLCASSEFRSGVNSPLHFGNGTRLTVT.